This paragraph covers one T cell receptor (beta chain) sequence. This sample is part of a study of blood T cell repertoires in COVID-19. Whole-study context: Donors in the United States, Italy and Spain gave samples during acute or convalescent COVID-19.

Seattle's cohort entered during active infection and was followed longitudinally. Germline-derived CDR1 and CDR2 are MDHEN and SYDVKM. This CDR3 is built from 14 residues. J was trimmed by 4 bases and V by 6 bases; bases with no gene match: 8. Repertoires were generated with immunoSEQ multiplex PCR, while TCRdb's copy carries only in-frame clones and drops some. The profile shows some 300,000 clones, about 90% of them singletons. The V gene is TRBV28, the J gene TRBJ2-7, with 8 bases lining up with TRBD1. The sequence derives from a woman between 45 and 60 years old with COVID-19, enrolled during active disease. The sample consisted of peripheral blood. The CDR3 coding sequence is TGTGCCAGCAGGTCCGGGACAGGAAGGTACGAGCAGTACTTC. It yields the protein CASRSGTGRYEQYF.